These 15 T cell receptor beta chains were sequenced from one sample in a study of fetal regulatory T cell absence and autoimmunity. Clones were read by immunoSEQ multiplex PCR, and TCRdb kept only the in-frame ones, dropping some. Among 95,000 or so clones listed, about two thirds were seen once. Sequencing was carried out using pancreas tissue. These receptor sequences come from a male donor with IPEX syndrome.

The chain recombines TRBV6-1 with TRBJ2-7; D perhaps matches TRBD2 (5 bases). The CDR3 covers 13 residues. The germline gives CDR1 MNHNS, CDR2 SASEGT. V shed 0 bases and J shed 5 bases, with 8 bases lying between them. CDR3 coding DNA: TGTGCCAGCAGTGAAGCGCAGAGGGACGAGCAGTACTTC. Residues: CASSEAQRDEQYF.

The genes are TRBV15 and TRBJ2-2; tentative D call: TRBD2 (5 bases). Germline lookup yields CDR1 LNHNV and CDR2 YYDKDF (reference sequence). There are 15 residues in the CDR3. The V gene lost 5 bases and the J gene lost 7 bases, with 17 bases spanning the gap. The CDR3 DNA is TGTGCCACCAGCTTCTCAACTAGTTGGATCGGGGAGCTGTTTTTT. Its protein is CATSFSTSWIGELFF.

V gene TRBV5-1 combines with J gene TRBJ2-1; no clear D gene. Germline CDR1 SGHRS, CDR2 YFSETQ. This CDR3 is 16 amino acids long. The germline V and J ends were trimmed by 0 bases and 1 base, with 11 bases remaining between them. In DNA, the CDR3 is TGCGCCAGCAGCTTGGGGGTTAGTATATCCTACAATGAGCAGTTCTTC. It yields the protein CASSLGVSISYNEQFF.

This chain links TRBV2 with TRBJ1-1, with a possible D match to TRBD1 (6 bases). Trimming took 7 bases from V and 0 from J, leaving 12 bases between them. There are 14 residues in the CDR3. Germline V CDR1 and CDR2: SNHLY, FYNNEI. For the CDR3, the DNA is TGTGCCAGCAACCAGGACAGTATGAACACTGAAGCTTTCTTT. Its translation: CASNQDSMNTEAFF.

The gene calls are TRBV13 and TRBJ2-1; D is ambiguous. In germline, CDR1 is PRHDT, CDR2 FYEKMQ (reference sequence). V was trimmed by 1 base and J by 3 bases, leaving 1 base between them. This CDR3 is 12 amino acids long. This CDR3 reads CASSLDYNEQFF. The DNA of the CDR3 is TGTGCCAGCAGCTTAGACTACAATGAGCAGTTCTTC. Combining the CDR3 with reference TRBV13 and TRBJ2-1 gives the whole variable domain AAGVIQSPRHLIKEKRETATLKCYPIPRHDTVYWYQQGPGQDPQFLISFYEKMQSDKGSIPDRFSAQQFSDYHSELNMSSLELGDSALYFCASSLDYNEQFFGPGTRLTVL.

The chain joins TRBV7-8 to TRBJ1-1, with no clear D. The germline CDR1 and CDR2 sequences are SGHVS and FQNEAQ. CDR3 length equals 13 residues. Trimming left V 5 bases short and J 4 bases short, with 11 bases between. Here the CDR3 DNA reads TGTGCCAGCAGCCTATACCAGTCCACTGAAGCTTTCTTT. Translation: CASSLYQSTEAFF.

V gene TRBV29-1 combines with J gene TRBJ2-2; 13 positions agree with TRBD2. Germline CDR1 and CDR2: SQVTM and ANQGSEA. There are 13 residues in the CDR3. V trimming: 7 bases; J trimming: 4 bases; junction bases outside the gene matches: 0. The CDR3 here is CSGTSGSTGELFF. The CDR3 nucleotides are TGCAGCGGGACTAGCGGGAGCACCGGGGAGCTGTTTTTT.

This chain connects TRBV11-2 to TRBJ2-5; 9 bases map to TRBD2. Germline V lookup: CDR1 SGHAT, CDR2 FQNNGV. The trim removed 3 bases at V and 1 base at J, leaving 6 bases unmatched. The CDR3 totals 16 residues. Here the CDR3 DNA reads TGTGCCAGCAGCTTCCTAGCGGGACACTTCCAAGAGACCCAGTACTTC. Residues: CASSFLAGHFQETQYF. The entire variable domain, with the rest obtained from reference TRBV11-2 and TRBJ2-5, is as follows: EAGVAQSPRYKIIEKRQSVAFWCNPISGHATLYWYQQILGQGPKLLIQFQNNGVVDDSQLPKDRFSAERLKGVDSTLKIQPAKLEDSAVYLCASSFLAGHFQETQYFGPGTRLLVL.

The chain is built from TRBV27 and TRBJ2-7; 7 nucleotides line up with TRBD1. This CDR3 spans 12 amino acids. Germline V CDR1 and CDR2: MNHEY, SMNVEV (reference sequence). Germline trimming cut 4 bases from V and 9 bases from J; bases unmatched to any gene: 6. The CDR3 here is CASSSQDRRQYF. The CDR3 region has the DNA TGTGCCAGCAGTTCCCAGGACAGGAGGCAGTACTTC.

This clone is a singleton in its sample. The rearrangement uses TRBV19 and TRBJ2-1; possibly TRBD2 for D (7 bases). V lost 5 bases to trimming and J lost 0 bases, with 17 bases between them. The CDR3 spans 17 residues. CDR1 and CDR2 (germline): LNHDA, SQIVND (reference sequence). The CDR3: CASSFWGGLTSYNEQFF. CDR3 in DNA: TGTGCCAGTAGTTTTTGGGGGGGCCTTACCTCCTACAATGAGCAGTTCTTC.

V gene TRBV2 combines with J gene TRBJ1-5; possible D gene TRBD1, 6 bases. The CDR3 covers 15 residues. CDR1 and CDR2 (germline): SNHLY, FYNNEI. V gave up 6 bases and J gave up 1 base, with 13 bases separating them. The DNA of the CDR3 is TGTGCCAGCAGGGCCGGACAGTTGAGCAATCAGCCCCAGCATTTT. This translates into CASRAGQLSNQPQHF.

The gene calls are TRBV23-1 and TRBJ2-7; no clear D. TRBV23-1 is an open reading frame whose function is uncertain. V lost 4 bases to trimming and J lost 4 bases, with 20 bases between them. The CDR3 length is 16 residues. CDR3 nucleotide sequence: TGCGCCAGCAGTCTACCCTCGGGCCACCTGGGGTACGAGCAGTACTTC. It translates to CASSLPSGHLGYEQYF.

The V and J genes are TRBV6-6 and TRBJ2-5, with 14 bases identical to TRBD2. Germline lookup yields CDR1 MNHNY and CDR2 SVGAGI (reference sequence). The CDR3 is 15 residues long. The V and J ends lost 6 bases and 5 bases, in that order; junction bases with no gene match: 5. As DNA, the CDR3 is TGTGCCAGCAGCCGACTAGCGGGGGGGTCCGAGACCCAGTACTTC. It codes for CASSRLAGGSETQYF.

The gene calls are TRBV13 and TRBJ2-4; tentative D call: TRBD2 (6 bases). The V end was cut by 5 bases, the J end by 2 bases, with 16 bases between. The germline V gene encodes CDR1 PRHDT and CDR2 FYEKMQ (reference sequence). The CDR3 runs 16 residues. The CDR3 region is CASSPLSGDPKNIQYF. Written as DNA, the CDR3 is TGTGCCAGCAGCCCTCTGTCGGGAGACCCCAAAAACATTCAGTACTTC. Full variable domain (missing parts from reference TRBV13 and TRBJ2-4): AAGVIQSPRHLIKEKRETATLKCYPIPRHDTVYWYQQGPGQDPQFLISFYEKMQSDKGSIPDRFSAQQFSDYHSELNMSSLELGDSALYFCASSPLSGDPKNIQYFGAGTRLSVL.

Regarding this clone: Other nucleotide sequences from this sample produce the same CDR3. V and J are TRBV5-4 and TRBJ2-3, with 7 nucleotides matching TRBD2. The CDR3 runs 14 residues. Looked up from germline, CDR1 is SGHNT and CDR2 is YYREEE (reference sequence). J was trimmed by 1 base and V by 1 base; bases with no gene match: 0. The CDR3 sequence: CASSLTSGTDTQYF. The CDR3 DNA is TGTGCCAGCAGCTTGACTAGCGGCACAGATACGCAGTATTTT.